This TCR beta chain was identified during a study of T cell responses to AZD1222 COVID-19 vaccine. TCRdb's table, derived via immunoSEQ multiplex PCR, lists solely in-frame clones and lacks some. The table shows more than 150,000 clones, with 90% occurring only once. The receptor's source is an adult in good health. This material consisted of peripheral blood, taken on day 0 of AZD1222 vaccination.

The CDR3 is CASSYSTASLYGYTF. CDR3 sequence (DNA): TGTGCCAGCAGTTACTCGACAGCGTCCCTCTATGGCTACACCTTC. The chain employs TRBV6-5 and TRBJ1-2, with D maybe TRBD1 (5 bases). V lost 0 bases to trimming and J lost 4 bases, with 12 bases between them. Looked up from germline, CDR1 is MNHEY and CDR2 is SVGAGI. This CDR3 has 15 amino acids.